The clone carrying this T cell receptor beta chain was counted only a few times. V dropped 8 bases and J dropped 8 bases, with 18 bases sitting between them. Germline-derived CDR1 and CDR2 are LGHDT and YNNKEL (reference sequence). The CDR3 contains 14 residues. These data belong to a study of control samples from healthy donors and cancer patients. Produced via immunoSEQ multiplex PCR; TCRdb's table is partial and in-frame only. The data contain about 100,000 clones, around four fifths of them singletons. The sample comprised blood. The V and J genes are TRBV3-1 (or the pseudogene TRBV3-2) and TRBJ2-2, with D perhaps TRBD2 (5 bases). This receptor was identified in a man aged 30 to 45 in good health. CDR3 sequence reads: CASRPGISSGELFF. The CDR3 DNA reads TGTGCCAGCCGCCCCGGGATTAGTTCTGGGGAGCTGTTTTTT.